One sample yielded the 7 T cell receptor beta chains listed below, sequenced in a study of tumor and adjacent non-tumor tissue in lung cancer. RNA was extracted from bulk tissue without any cell sorting. TCRbeta libraries were built with three rounds of nested PCR, modified from ARM-PCR. TCRdb redid the calling of the multiplex PCR reads with MiXCR, one entry per CDR3 protein. The sample contains 71,000 or so distinct CDR3 sequences, 65% to 90% of which appear only once. Sample: lung tumor tissue. The receptor set was obtained from a woman aged 45-59 years with non-small cell lung cancer.

To note about this clonotype: The junction does not match germline at one end; this may be a read error. This chain links TRBV29-1 with TRBJ2-2; 8 nucleotides line up with TRBD2. Germline loops: CDR1 SQVTM, CDR2 ANQGSEA. The CDR3 runs to 14 residues. CDR3 nucleotide sequence: TGCAGCGCTAAGGGACTAGTAACATCCTGGGAGCTATTTTTT. It yields the protein CSAKGLVTSWELFF.

The chain carries TRBV20-1 and TRBJ2-7; 9 bases are shared with TRBD1. Trimming removed 8 bases from V and 2 bases from J; junction bases left unmatched: 13. Germline CDR1 DFQATT, CDR2 SNEGSKA (reference sequence). This CDR3 is 15 amino acids long. This chain's CDR3 is CSTKSGRTGAYEQYF. Written as DNA, the CDR3 is TGCAGTACTAAAAGTGGCAGGACAGGGGCCTACGAGCAGTACTTC.

This clonotype qualifies as medium-sized (0.01 to 0.1%). The rearrangement uses TRBV29-1 and TRBJ2-2, with 8 bases identical to TRBD2. Trimming removed 7 bases from V and 5 bases from J; junction bases left unmatched: 9. This CDR3 is 14 amino acids long. Germline V gene sequence: CDR1 SQVTM, CDR2 ANQGSEA. As DNA, the CDR3 is TGCAGCGCTAAGGGACTAGTAACAACCGGGGAGCTGTTTTTT. As protein: CSAKGLVTTGELFF.

This clonotype was detected a few times. This rearrangement joins TRBV11-2 to TRBJ2-6; D is uncertain. CDR3 length equals 15 residues. The V gene lost 4 bases and the J gene lost 2 bases, with 9 bases spanning the gap. The germline gives CDR1 SGHAT, CDR2 FQNNGV. In DNA form, the CDR3 reads TGTGCCAGCAGCTCGTTAAGCCCTGGGGCCAACGTCCTGACTTTC. This codes for CASSSLSPGANVLTF.

The rearrangement joins TRBV2 to TRBJ1-4, with 7 bases matching TRBD1. This CDR3 comprises 15 residues. V shed 4 bases and J 7 bases; nucleotides not matched to a gene: 9. From germline, CDR1 is SNHLY and CDR2 FYNNEI. CDR3 coding DNA: TGTGCCAGCAGTGGGTTGACAGGGAATTCTGAAAAACTGTTTTTT. Translation gives CASSGLTGNSEKLFF.

Points on this clonotype: In this CDR3 the conserved last residue, phenylalanine or tryptophan, is missing, so a read error is likely. The rearrangement uses TRBV29-1 and TRBJ2-3; no clear D. This CDR3 contains 12 residues. V was cut by 3 bases and J by 0 bases, with 4 bases left in between. The germline gives CDR1 SQVTM, CDR2 ANQGSEA. The CDR3 region is CSVDTSTDTQYY. The CDR3 nucleotides are TGCAGCGTTGATACTAGCACAGATACGCAGTATTAT.

To note about this clonotype: Likely a read error: the CDR3 ends without its conserved phenylalanine or tryptophan. The J gene is TRBJ2-3, the V gene TRBV11-1, with 7 bases aligning to TRBD2. Germline trimming cut 3 bases from V and 0 bases from J; bases unmatched to any gene: 12. Germline V gene lookup returns CDR1 SGHAT and CDR2 FQDESV (reference sequence). The CDR3 is 18 amino acids. CDR3 loop: CASSFGQAGLKSTDTQYS. In DNA form, the CDR3 reads TGTGCCAGCAGCTTCGGACAAGCGGGATTAAAAAGCACAGATACGCAGTATTCT.